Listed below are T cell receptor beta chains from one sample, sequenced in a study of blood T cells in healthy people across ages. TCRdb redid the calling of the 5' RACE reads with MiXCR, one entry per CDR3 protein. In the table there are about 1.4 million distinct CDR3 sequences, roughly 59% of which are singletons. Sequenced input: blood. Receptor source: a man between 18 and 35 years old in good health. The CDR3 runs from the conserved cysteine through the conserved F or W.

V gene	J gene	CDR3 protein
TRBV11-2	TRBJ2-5	CASARGNQETQYF
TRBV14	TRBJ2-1	CASSQDFHEQFF
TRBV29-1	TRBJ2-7	CSVASGYEQYF
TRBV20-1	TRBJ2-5	CSAEGRRPEETQYF
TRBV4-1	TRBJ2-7	CASSARLAGTYEQYF
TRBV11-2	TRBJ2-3	CASSLVSVSDTQYF
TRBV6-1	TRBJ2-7	CASSATSGWLAEQYF
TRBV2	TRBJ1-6	CASRETGVGVNSPLHF
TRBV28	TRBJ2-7	CASTLKGGVPYEQYF
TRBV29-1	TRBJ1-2	CSVTRDSKSARDGYTF
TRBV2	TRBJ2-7	CASDSGTSYEQYF
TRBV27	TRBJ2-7	CASSLTGTGFYEQYF
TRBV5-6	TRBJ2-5	CASSLGDYRGETQYF
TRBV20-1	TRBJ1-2	CSAPGQASNYGYTF
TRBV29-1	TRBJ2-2	CSVEGAHLNTGELFF
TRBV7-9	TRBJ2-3	CASRRTYKGDTQYF
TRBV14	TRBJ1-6	CASSWDRENSPLHF
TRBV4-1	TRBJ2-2	CVSSQEWPNTGELFF
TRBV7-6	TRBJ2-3	CASSPELRDTQYF
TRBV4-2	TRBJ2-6	CASSQAGTALSGTNVLTF
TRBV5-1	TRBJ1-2	CASSQSTDGYGYTF
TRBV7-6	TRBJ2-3	CASSLAIGSTDTQYF
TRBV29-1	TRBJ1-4	CSVVGRQGDEKLFF
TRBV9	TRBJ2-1	CASSATSTSSYNEQFF
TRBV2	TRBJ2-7	CASIPGLAYEQYF
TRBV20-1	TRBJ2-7	CSARVPGLGGDYEQYF
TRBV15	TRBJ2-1	CATSRDEVRTSSYNEQFF
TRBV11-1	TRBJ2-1	CASSPRRDRVIGEQFF
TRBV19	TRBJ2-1	CASMHSGRVYNEQFF
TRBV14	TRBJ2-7	CASSQRPLATYEQYF
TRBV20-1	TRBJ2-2	CSASSAGGGTGELFF
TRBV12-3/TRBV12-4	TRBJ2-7	CVSSLGPVYEQYF
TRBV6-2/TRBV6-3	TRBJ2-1	CASSYSVSGGFSYNEQFF
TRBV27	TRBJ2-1	CASSFMAEQFF
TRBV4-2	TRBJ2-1	CASSPEEGSYNEQFF
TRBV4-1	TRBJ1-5	CASSQGRLIPQPQHF
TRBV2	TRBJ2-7	CASISTEWTGISYEQYF
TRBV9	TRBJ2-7	CASSVGLGTYEQYF
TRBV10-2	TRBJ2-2	CASGYRDRATNTGELFF
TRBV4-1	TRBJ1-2	CASSQEGQGAGSGYTF
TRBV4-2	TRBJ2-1	CASSRVTSGDRDEQFF
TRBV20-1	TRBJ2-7	CSATRRQTRLYEQYF
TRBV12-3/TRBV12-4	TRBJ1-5	CASSSGTGNNQPQHF
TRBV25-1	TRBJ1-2	CASGTGRAGYTF
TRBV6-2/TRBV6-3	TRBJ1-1	CASSNPVGEAFF
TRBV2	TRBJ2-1	CASSEALLGLGYNEQFF
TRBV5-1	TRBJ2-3	CASSLAFAGDTDTQYF
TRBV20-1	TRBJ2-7	CSAASGSSYEQYF
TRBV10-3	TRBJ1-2	CAITPDMIGGYTF
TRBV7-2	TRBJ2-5	CASSLESSGGGETQYF
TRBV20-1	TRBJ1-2	CSARIQTLDYGYTF
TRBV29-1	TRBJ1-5	CSVVAGNNQPQHF
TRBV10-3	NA	CAISELNYETQYF
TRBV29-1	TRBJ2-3	CSALGGVDTQYF
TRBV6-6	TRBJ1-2	CASSYAGTPNYGYTF
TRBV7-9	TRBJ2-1	CASSLVGLVFNDEQFF
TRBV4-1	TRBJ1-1	CASSQDGNWAGGNTEAFF